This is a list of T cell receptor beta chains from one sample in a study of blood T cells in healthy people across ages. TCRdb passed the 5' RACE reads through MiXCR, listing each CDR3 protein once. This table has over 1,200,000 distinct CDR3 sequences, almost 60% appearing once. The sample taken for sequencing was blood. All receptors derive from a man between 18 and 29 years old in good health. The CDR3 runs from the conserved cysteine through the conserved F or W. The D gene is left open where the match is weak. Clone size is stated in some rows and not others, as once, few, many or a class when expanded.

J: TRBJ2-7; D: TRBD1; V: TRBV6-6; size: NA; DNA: TGTGCCAGCAGTTACTCGACAGGGGGCTACGAGCAGTACTTC; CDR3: CASSYSTGGYEQYF
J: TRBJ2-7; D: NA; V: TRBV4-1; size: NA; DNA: TGCGCCAGCAGCCAAGCTGGGACCCCCCACGAGCAGTACTTC; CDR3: CASSQAGTPHEQYF
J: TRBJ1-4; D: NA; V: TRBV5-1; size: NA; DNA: TGCGCCAGCAGCACGGACAGAGGATCGAATGAAAAACTGTTTTTT; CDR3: CASSTDRGSNEKLFF
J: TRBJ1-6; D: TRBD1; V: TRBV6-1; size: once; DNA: TGTGCCAGCAGCGAGGGACAGACTTATTCACCCCTCCACTTT; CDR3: CASSEGQTYSPLHF
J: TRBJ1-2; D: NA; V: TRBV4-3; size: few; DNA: TGCGCCAGCAGCCAAGAGACAGGTTCTTACTATGGCTACACCTTC; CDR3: CASSQETGSYYGYTF
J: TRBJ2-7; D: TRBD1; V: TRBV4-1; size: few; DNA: TGCGCCAGCAGCCAAGGACAGGGGCCGCCCTACGAGCAGTACTTC; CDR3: CASSQGQGPPYEQYF
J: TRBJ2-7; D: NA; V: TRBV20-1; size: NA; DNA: TGCAGTGCTAGTAACCTGGGCTCCTACAATGAGCAGTACTTC; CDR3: CSASNLGSYNEQYF
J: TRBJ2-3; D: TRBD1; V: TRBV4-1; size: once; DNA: TGCGCCAGCAGCCAGGGGGACAGGGTGACAGATACGCAGTATTTT; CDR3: CASSQGDRVTDTQYF
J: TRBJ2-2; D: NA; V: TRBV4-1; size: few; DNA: TGCGCCAGCAGCCAAGAGAGAGGGGACCCCGGGGAGCTGTTTTTT; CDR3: CASSQERGDPGELFF
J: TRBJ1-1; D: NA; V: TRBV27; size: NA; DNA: TGTGCCAGCCGTCTGGGACCTTACACTGAAGCTTTCTTT; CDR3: CASRLGPYTEAFF
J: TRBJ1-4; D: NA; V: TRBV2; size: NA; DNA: TGTGCCAGCAGTGAATGGGCAGGGGAGTCGGAAAAACTGTTTTTT; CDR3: CASSEWAGESEKLFF
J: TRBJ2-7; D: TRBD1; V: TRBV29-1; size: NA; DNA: TGCAGCGTCACCGGGACAGGGGAGTACGAGCAGTACTTC; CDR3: CSVTGTGEYEQYF
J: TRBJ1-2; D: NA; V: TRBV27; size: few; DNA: TGTGCCAGCAGTTACGGTGGGGGCTATGGCTGCACCTTC; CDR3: CASSYGGGYGCTF
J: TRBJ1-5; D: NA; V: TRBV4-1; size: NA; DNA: TGCGCCAGCAGCCACGGCGGGGCAGGATATAGCAATCAGCCCCAGCATTTT; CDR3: CASSHGGAGYSNQPQHF
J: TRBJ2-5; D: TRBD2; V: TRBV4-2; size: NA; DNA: TGTGTCAGCAGCCAAGATTTTGGGGGGGGAGAGACCCAGTCCTTC; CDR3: CVSSQDFGGGETQSF
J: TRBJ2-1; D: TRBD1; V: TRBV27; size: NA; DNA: TGTGCCAGCAGTTCCCCAAAAAGACAGGGTATGTCCTACAATGAGCAGTTCTTC; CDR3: CASSSPKRQGMSYNEQFF
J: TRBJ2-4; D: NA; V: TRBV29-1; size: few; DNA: TGCAGCGTTGAAGGTCAAGGAGGGCAGGACATTCAGTACTTC; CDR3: CSVEGQGGQDIQYF
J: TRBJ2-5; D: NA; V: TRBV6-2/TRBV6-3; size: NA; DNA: TGTGCCAGCAGGTTGGGGATAGAGACCCAGTACTTC; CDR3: CASRLGIETQYF
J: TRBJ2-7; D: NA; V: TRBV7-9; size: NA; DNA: TGTGCCAGCAGCTTATTGAACTACGAGCAGTACTTC; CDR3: CASSLLNYEQYF
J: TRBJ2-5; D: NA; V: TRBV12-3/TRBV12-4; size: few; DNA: TGTGCCAGCAGTTTGGTGAGGGATTGGGAGACCCAGTACTTC; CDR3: CASSLVRDWETQYF
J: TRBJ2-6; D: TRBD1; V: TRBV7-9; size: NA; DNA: TGTGCCAGCAGCGGTGTCTGGGACAGGTCGAGCTCTGGGGCCAACGTCCTGACTTTC; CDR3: CASSGVWDRSSSGANVLTF
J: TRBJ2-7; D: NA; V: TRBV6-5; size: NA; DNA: TGTGCCAGCAGCTTAAACCCCCGCTACGAGCAGTACTTC; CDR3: CASSLNPRYEQYF
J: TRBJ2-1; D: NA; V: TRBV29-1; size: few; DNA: TGCAGCGGTGATCCGGGTTTGAGCAATGAGCAGTTCTTC; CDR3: CSGDPGLSNEQFF
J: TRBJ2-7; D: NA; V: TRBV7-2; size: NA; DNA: TGTGCCAGCAGTTGGGGCGGTACCTACGAGCAGTACTTC; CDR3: CASSWGGTYEQYF
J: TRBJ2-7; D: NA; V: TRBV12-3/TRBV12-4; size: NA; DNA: TGTGCCAGCAGTTTCGAGGACAGCTTATACGAGCAGTACTTC; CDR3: CASSFEDSLYEQYF
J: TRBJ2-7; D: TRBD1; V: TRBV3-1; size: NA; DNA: TGTGCCAGCAGCCAAGACACGACAGGGGGCCACGAGCAGTACTTC; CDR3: CASSQDTTGGHEQYF
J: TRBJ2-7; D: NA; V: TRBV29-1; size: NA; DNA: TGCAGCGTTGAAGGTTATTCCGGGACGGACCCCTACGAGCAGTACTTC; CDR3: CSVEGYSGTDPYEQYF
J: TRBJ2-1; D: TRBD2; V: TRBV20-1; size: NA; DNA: TGCAGTGCTAGAACAACTAGCGGGATGTCCTACAATGAGCAGTTCTTC; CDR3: CSARTTSGMSYNEQFF